Sequencing of this T cell receptor (beta chain) was carried out in a study of blood T cell repertoires in COVID-19. Background on the study: Acute and convalescent COVID-19 specimens originated in the United States, Italy and Spain.

Original methodology: Estimated nucleated cell counts came from reference gene primer amplification. The method was immunoSEQ multiplex PCR; TCRdb's version includes in-frame clones alone and lacks a portion of them. D and trimming come from the DNA, and the V and J calls and clone size come from that table. The table includes about 150,000 clones, around 84% detected once. Trimming took 1 base from V and 5 from J, leaving 9 bases between them. CDR3 length: 13 amino acids. Germline V gene sequence: CDR1 SGHTA, CDR2 FQGNSA. While infection was still active, Seattle patients were enrolled and then followed longitudinally.

This sequence originates from a man between 60 and 75 years old with COVID-19, enrolled during active disease. The material sequenced was peripheral blood. The rearrangement links TRBV7-2 to TRBJ2-7; D is perhaps TRBD1 (5 bases). CDR3 nucleotides: TGTGCCAGCAGCTTAGAGGGGTGGAACGAGCAGTACTTC. Translation: CASSLEGWNEQYF.